In this sample, the clone carrying this T cell receptor beta chain turned up a few times. Arm-PCR with iRepertoire HTBI primers amplified the CDR3 regions for these TCR beta libraries. TCRdb reanalysed the multiplex PCR reads using MiXCR and keeps one entry per CDR3 protein. Among approximately 500,000 distinct CDR3 sequences listed, roughly 21% were seen once. Described time point: persistent/refractory GD, antithyroid drugs over 5 years with positive TRAb. The TCR library was prepared using RNA isolated from PBMCs. Staff drew approximately 10 milliliters of peripheral blood into EDTA tubes. The source of the sample is a study of regulatory T cells in long-lasting Graves disease. Trimming took off 8 bases at V and 3 bases at J, with 15 bases between the two ends. The germline V gene encodes CDR1 MDHEN and CDR2 SYDVKM. This CDR3 spans 14 amino acids.

Sequenced here: peripheral blood mononuclear cells (PBMCs), sampled when the disease was refractory, from a patient treated with antithyroid drugs. The sequence derives from a female donor with Graves disease. The chain joins TRBV28 to TRBJ2-3; TRBD2 might be the D (6 bases). CDR3: CASQRVGWTDTQYF. CDR3 bases: TGTGCCAGCCAGCGGGTCGGTTGGACAGATACGCAGTATTTT.